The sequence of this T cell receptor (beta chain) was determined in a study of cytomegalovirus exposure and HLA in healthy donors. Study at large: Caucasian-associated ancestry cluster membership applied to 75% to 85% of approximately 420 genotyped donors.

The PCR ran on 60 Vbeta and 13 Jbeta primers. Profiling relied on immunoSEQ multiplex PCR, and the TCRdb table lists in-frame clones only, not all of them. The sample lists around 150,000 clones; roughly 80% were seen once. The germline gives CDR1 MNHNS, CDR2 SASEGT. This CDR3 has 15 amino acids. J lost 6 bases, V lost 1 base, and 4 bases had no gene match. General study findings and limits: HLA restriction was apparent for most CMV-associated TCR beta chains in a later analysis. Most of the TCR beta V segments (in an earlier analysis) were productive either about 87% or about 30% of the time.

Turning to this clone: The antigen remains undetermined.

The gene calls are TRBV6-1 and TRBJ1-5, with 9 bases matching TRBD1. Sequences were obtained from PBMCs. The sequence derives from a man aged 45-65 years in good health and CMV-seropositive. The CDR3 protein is CASSEGTGVGQPQHF. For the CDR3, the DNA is TGTGCCAGCAGTGAAGGGACAGGGGTCGGTCAGCCCCAGCATTTT.